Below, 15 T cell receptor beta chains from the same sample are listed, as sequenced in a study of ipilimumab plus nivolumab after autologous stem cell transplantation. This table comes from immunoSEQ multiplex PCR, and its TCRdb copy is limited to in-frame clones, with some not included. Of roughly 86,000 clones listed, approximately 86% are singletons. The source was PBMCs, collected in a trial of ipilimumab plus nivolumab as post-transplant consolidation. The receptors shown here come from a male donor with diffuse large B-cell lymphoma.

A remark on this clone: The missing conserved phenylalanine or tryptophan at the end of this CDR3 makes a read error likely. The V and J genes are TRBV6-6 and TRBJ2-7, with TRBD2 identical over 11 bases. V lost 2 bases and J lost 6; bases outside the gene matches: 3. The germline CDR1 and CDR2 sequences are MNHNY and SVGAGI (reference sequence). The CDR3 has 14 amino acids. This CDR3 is CASSYGTSGGEQYL. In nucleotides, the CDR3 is TGTGCCAGCAGTTACGGAACTAGCGGGGGCGAGCAGTACCTC.

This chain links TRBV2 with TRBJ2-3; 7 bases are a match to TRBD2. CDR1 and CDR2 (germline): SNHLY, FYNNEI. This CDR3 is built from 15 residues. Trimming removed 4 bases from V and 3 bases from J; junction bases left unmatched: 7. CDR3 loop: CASSVERGVTDTQYF. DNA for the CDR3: TGTGCCAGCAGTGTCGAACGGGGGGTTACAGATACGCAGTATTTT.

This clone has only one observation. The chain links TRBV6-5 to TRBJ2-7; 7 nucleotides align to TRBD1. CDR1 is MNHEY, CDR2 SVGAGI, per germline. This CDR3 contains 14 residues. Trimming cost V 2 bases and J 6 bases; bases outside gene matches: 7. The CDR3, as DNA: TGTGCCAGCAGTTACGACAGGGTGAAGAGCGAGCAGTACTTC. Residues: CASSYDRVKSEQYF.

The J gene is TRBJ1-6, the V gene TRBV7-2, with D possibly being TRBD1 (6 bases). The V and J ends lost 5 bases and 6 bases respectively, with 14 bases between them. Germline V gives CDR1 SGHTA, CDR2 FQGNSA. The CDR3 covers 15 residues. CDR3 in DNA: TGTGCCAGCAGCCCCAATACAGGGAGTAATTCACCCCTCCACTTT. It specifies CASSPNTGSNSPLHF. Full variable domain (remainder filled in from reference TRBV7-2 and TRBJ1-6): GAGVSQSPSNKVTEKGKDVELRCDPISGHTALYWYRQSLGQGLEFLIYFQGNSAPDKSGLPSDRFSAERTGGSVSTLTIQRTQQEDSAVYLCASSPNTGSNSPLHFGNGTRLTVT.

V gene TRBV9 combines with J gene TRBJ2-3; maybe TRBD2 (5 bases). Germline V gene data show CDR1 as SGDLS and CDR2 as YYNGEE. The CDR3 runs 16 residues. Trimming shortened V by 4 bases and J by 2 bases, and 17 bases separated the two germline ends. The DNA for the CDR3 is TGTGCCAGCAGCCCTCTGATAAGTCGGGACACAGATACGCAGTATTTT. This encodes CASSPLISRDTDTQYF.

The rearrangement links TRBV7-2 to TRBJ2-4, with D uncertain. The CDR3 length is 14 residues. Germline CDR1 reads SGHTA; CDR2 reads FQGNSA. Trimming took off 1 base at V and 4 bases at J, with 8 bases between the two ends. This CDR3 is CASSLVRQKNIQYF. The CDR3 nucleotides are TGTGCCAGCAGCTTAGTACGGCAGAAAAACATTCAGTACTTC.

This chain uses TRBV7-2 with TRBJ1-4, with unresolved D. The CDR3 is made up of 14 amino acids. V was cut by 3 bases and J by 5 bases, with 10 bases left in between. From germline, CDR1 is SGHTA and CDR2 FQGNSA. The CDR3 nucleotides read TGTGCCAGCAGCTTGCTAGGACGGAATGAAAAACTGTTTTTT. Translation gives CASSLLGRNEKLFF.

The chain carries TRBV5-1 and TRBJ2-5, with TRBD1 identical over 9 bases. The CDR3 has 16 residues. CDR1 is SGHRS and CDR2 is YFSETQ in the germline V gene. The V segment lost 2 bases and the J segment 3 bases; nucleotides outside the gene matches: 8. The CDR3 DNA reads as TGCGCCAGCAGCTTCCGGGACAGGGAAGTTGAAGAGACCCAGTACTTC. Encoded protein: CASSFRDREVEETQYF.

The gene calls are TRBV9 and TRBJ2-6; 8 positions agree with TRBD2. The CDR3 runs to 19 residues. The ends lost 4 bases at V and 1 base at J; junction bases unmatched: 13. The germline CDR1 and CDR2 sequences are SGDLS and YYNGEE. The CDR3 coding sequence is TGTGCCAGCAGCCTACCCCGGGGGGGCGGGGGTTCTGGGGCCAACGTCCTGACTTTC. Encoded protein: CASSLPRGGGGSGANVLTF.

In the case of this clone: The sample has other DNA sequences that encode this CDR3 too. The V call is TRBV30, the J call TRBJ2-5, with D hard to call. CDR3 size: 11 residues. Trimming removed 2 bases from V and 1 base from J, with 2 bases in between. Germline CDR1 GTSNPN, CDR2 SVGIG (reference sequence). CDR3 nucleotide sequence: TGTGCCTGGAGTCCCCAAGAGACCCAGTACTTC. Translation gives CAWSPQETQYF.

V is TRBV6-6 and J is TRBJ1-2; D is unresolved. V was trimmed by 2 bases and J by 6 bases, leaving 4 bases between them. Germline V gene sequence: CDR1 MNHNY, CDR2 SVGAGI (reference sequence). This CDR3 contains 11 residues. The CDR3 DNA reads TGTGCCAGCAGTTACCGGGATGGCTACACCTTC. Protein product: CASSYRDGYTF.

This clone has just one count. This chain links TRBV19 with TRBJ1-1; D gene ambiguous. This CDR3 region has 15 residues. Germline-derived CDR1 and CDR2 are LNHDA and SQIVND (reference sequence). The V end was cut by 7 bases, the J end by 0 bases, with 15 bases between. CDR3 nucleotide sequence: TGTGCCAGTAAAGGCCTCCCAACCATGAACACTGAAGCTTTCTTT. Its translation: CASKGLPTMNTEAFF.

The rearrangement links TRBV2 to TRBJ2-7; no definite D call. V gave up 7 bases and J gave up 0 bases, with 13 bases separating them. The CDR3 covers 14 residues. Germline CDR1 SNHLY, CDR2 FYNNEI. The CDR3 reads CASTTRTLSYEQYF. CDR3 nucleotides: TGTGCCAGCACTACAAGAACGCTCTCCTACGAGCAGTACTTC.

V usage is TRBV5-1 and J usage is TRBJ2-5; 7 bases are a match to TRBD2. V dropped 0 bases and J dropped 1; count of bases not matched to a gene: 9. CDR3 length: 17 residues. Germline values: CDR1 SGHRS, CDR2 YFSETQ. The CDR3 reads CASSLGGSGPAQETQYF. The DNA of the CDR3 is TGCGCCAGCAGCTTGGGAGGTAGCGGGCCCGCCCAAGAGACCCAGTACTTC.

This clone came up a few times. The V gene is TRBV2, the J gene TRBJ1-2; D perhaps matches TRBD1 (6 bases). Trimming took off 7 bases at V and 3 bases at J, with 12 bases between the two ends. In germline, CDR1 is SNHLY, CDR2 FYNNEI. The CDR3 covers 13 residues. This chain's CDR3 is CASNGQIDYGYTF. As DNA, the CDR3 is TGTGCCAGCAATGGACAGATCGACTATGGCTACACCTTC.